This TCR beta chain was identified during a study of CD8 T cells in ankylosing spondylitis. Study conclusions and caveats: Within peripheral blood, clones linked to disease were CD8+ and relatively rare. In ankylosing spondylitis patients, matched synovial fluid reportedly showed significant enrichment of disease-linked clones. In reactive arthritis synovial fluid and blood, some motif variants had been reported before. In ankylosing spondylitis blood, a motif of eight highly homologous TCR beta variants appeared characteristic.

CDR1 and CDR2 from the germline V gene are DFQATT and SNEGSKA (reference sequence). J was trimmed by 1 base and V by 5 bases; bases with no gene match: 10. This CDR3 is built from 16 residues. It was by quantitative 5'-RACE with molecular barcodes that TCR beta libraries were made. Via MiXCR, TCRdb re-called the 5' RACE reads, giving one row per CDR3 protein. This sample has around 430,000 distinct CDR3 sequences; 15% to 20% occur once, and the top ten carry 0.95% to 1.1%. As for this clonotype: No antigen is known for it.

Sequenced: blood, either unsorted or a sorted T cell fraction (not recorded which). The sequence was collected from a male donor with ankylosing spondylitis. The V and J genes are TRBV20-1 and TRBJ2-1; 8 nucleotides agree with TRBD2. The CDR3 spells CSAYGASGQSYNEQFF. In DNA form, the CDR3 reads TGCAGTGCTTATGGGGCTAGCGGGCAATCCTACAATGAGCAGTTCTTC.